This T cell receptor beta chain was sequenced during a study of cytomegalovirus exposure and HLA in healthy donors. Overall study context: Of all 360 or so donors who were genotyped, roughly 83% belonged to the Caucasian-associated ancestry cluster.

V lost 5 bases and J 2 bases, leaving 7 bases between the germline ends. Looked up from germline, CDR1 is SQVTM and CDR2 is ANQGSEA. The CDR3 totals 12 residues. Study conclusions and caveats: Sequencing likely produced, as an artifact, a cluster of highly shared sequence variants. A later analysis reported that several of the most significant clusters appeared to be linked to common viral pathogens, among them Epstein-Barr virus.

Those who donated were healthy bone marrow donors. Concerning this clone itself: Its cognate antigen is unknown.

The PCR employed 60 Vbeta primers together with 13 Jbeta primers. This table comes from immunoSEQ multiplex PCR, and its TCRdb copy is limited to in-frame clones, with some not included. The table lists approximately 200,000 clones. This receptor was identified in a boy between 10 and 17 years old in good health and CMV-seronegative. Sequencing input: PBMCs. The V call is TRBV29-1, the J call TRBJ2-1; tentative D call: TRBD2 (5 bases). This CDR3 reads CSVPGTYNEQFF. In DNA, the CDR3 is TGCAGCGTTCCCGGGACCTACAATGAGCAGTTCTTC.